This entry concerns a single T cell receptor (beta chain). The antigen remains undetermined. This sample stems from a study of cytomegalovirus exposure and HLA in healthy donors. Study as a whole: It was reported in a later analysis that the same platform had been used for the 120 or so validation repertoires as for the 550 to 750 first-cohort repertoires.

The table came from immunoSEQ multiplex PCR; TCRdb's copy has only in-frame clones and leaves some out. The data contain around 180,000 clones, roughly 84% of them singletons. Donors were drawn from the roughly 110-subject validation cohort, separate from the approximately 680-subject first cohort. CDR3 size: 15 residues. V was clipped by 2 bases and J by 3 bases; unmatched bases: 0. Germline values: CDR1 SGHTA, CDR2 FQGTGA. General study findings and limits: According to the study, around 180 TCR beta chains were cytomegalovirus-associated. Reported results showed that the classifier diagnosed cytomegalovirus status with high specificity and sensitivity.

The material sequenced was PBMCs. The sequence derives from a man between 18 and 29 years old in good health and CMV-seropositive. J is TRBJ2-5 and V is TRBV7-3; TRBD2 agrees at 13 bases. CDR3 amino acids: CASSLGLAGEETQYF. In DNA, the CDR3 is TGTGCCAGCAGCTTAGGACTAGCGGGAGAAGAGACCCAGTACTTC.